This T cell receptor beta chain was captured by sequencing in a study of OX40 agonist ivuxolimab in advanced cancers. Study context: Every 2 weeks, ivuxolimab was infused into the patients intravenously at between 0.01 and 10 mg/kg. A partial response was reached by three patients: one with hepatocellular carcinoma and two with cutaneous melanoma.

Data came from immunoSEQ multiplex PCR; TCRdb stores just in-frame clones and leaves some out. The sample shows roughly 73,000 clones, about 86% of them seen only once. Losses at the gene ends were 3 bases for V and 3 bases for J; bases not matched to a gene: 9. Germline V lookup: CDR1 KGHSH, CDR2 LQKENI. The CDR3 has 16 residues. The sequence derives from an adult with an advanced solid tumor such as melanoma, head and neck, liver or kidney cancer. V gene TRBV18 combines with J gene TRBJ2-7, with 9 bases fitting TRBD1. The source was CD4+ or CD8+ T cells sorted from blood, collected in a trial of the OX40 agonist ivuxolimab. The CDR3 nucleotides are TGTGCCAGCTCACCGACCGGGACAGGGATTAGCTACGAGCAGTACTTC. This sequence encodes CASSPTGTGISYEQYF.